The present T cell receptor beta chain was sequenced within a study of Ad26.COV2.S vaccination and SARS-CoV-2 variants. At the level of the study: Once or twice, 56 days apart, Ad26.COV2.S was delivered intramuscularly.

Germline lookup yields CDR1 MNHEY and CDR2 SVGEGT. V was shortened by 4 bases and J by 4 bases, with 13 bases between the two germline ends. The CDR3 sequence is 15 residues long. This clone occurred once. Its antigen is still unknown. Treatment specified: over 15 received Ad26.COV2.S at low or high dose, single or two shots; roughly five received placebo; per-sample allocation not given. The samples were gathered on day 63 after the first injection of vaccine or placebo. Study-wide results and caveats: Substantial response breadth was reportedly seen for spike-specific CD8+ and CD4+ T cells after vaccination.

The protocol was immunoSEQ multiplex PCR, while the TCRdb copy is restricted to in-frame clones and leaves out a portion. The data show about 400,000 clones, with over 75% seen just once and under 2% held by the top ten. The source was peripheral blood, collected in a trial of Ad26.COV2.S vaccine versus placebo. The receptor was isolated from a person between 18 and 59 years old who received the Ad26.COV2.S COVID-19 vaccine or a placebo. This sequence joins TRBV6-2 or TRBV6-3 and TRBJ2-2, with D possibly TRBD1 on 5 matching bases. The CDR3 loop reads CASSWTHQGTGELFF. The CDR3 nucleotides are TGTGCCAGCAGTTGGACCCATCAGGGCACCGGGGAGCTGTTTTTT.